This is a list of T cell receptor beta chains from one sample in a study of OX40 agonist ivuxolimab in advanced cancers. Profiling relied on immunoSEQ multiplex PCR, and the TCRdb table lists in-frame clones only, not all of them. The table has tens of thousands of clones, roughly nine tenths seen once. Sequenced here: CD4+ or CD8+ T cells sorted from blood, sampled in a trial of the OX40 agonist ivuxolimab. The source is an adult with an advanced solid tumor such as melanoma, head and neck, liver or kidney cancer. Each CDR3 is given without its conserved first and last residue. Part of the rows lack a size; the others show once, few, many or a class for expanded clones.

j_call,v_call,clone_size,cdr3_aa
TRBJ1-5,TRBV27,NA,ASSLIGGTRGNQPQH
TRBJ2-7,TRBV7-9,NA,ASSGTGQPGEQY
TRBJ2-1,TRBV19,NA,ASSGGQGSHEQF
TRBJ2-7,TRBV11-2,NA,ASSLTSGTISYEQY
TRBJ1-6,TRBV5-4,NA,ASSYRTGMVESPLH
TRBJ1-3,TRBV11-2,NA,ASSFRESSGNTIY
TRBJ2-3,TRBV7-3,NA,ASSLGSSSTDTQY
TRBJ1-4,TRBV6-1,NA,ASSEGAQGNEKLF
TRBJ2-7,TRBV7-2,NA,ASSLAGTAYTYEQY
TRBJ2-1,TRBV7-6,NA,ASSLAIGQSYNEQF
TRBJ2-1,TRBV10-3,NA,AISESSGGLSYNEQF
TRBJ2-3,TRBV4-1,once,ASSPTSLPGDTQY
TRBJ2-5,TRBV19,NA,ASSIGRTPQY
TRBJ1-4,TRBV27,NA,ASSFAPRTGGYEKLF
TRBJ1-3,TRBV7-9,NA,ASSQSITGLGNTIY
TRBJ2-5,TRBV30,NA,AYTFDQETQY
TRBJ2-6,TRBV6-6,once,ASRLRFGANVLT
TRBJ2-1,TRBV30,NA,AWSPATGGSYNEQF
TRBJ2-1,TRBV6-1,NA,ASSETRTAYNEQF
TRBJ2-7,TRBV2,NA,ASTGGELYEQY
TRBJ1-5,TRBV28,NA,ASSPLWVYSNQPQH
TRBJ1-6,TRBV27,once,ASSRTGNYNSPLH
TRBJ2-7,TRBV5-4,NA,ASSSGQGALGEQY
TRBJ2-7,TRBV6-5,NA,ASKKGQSSSYEQY
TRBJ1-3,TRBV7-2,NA,ASSLQVLSGNTIY
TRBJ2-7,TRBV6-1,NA,ASSEFADLLGLAMNEQY
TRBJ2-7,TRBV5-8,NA,ASSGRQGGYEQY
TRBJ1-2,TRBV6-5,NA,ASSPQGAPGGGYT
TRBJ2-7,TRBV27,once,ASSFRISYEQY
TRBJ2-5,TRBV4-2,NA,ASSPGLSQETQY
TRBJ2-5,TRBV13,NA,ASSQAGGYQETQY
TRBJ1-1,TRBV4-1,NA,ASTEGGATEAF
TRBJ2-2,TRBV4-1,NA,ASSQDLATGFSTGELF
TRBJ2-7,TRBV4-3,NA,ASSQERDIYEQY
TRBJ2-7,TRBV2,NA,ASSEVGQSSYEQY
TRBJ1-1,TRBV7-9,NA,ASTLKATLNTEAF
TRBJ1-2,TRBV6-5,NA,ASSYSRGADGYT
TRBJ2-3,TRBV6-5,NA,ASSYSTGEGDTQY
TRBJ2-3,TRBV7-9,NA,ASSLQGVGDTQY
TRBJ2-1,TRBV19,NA,ASRIAGGSYNEQF
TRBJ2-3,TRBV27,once,ASSPTRDTQY
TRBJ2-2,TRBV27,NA,ASSYGQGRDTGELF
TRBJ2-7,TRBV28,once,ASSPENSYEQY
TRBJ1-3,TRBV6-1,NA,ASSEGGSGNTIY
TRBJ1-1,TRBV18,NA,ASSPRWPHRANTEAF
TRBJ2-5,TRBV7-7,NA,ASSLGGAGAETQY
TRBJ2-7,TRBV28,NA,ASTSGRRERDEQY
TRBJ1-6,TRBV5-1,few,ASSFDSTYNSPLH
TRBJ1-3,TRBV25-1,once,ASSERKGVEGGNTIY
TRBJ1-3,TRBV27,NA,ASSFAGGGNTIY